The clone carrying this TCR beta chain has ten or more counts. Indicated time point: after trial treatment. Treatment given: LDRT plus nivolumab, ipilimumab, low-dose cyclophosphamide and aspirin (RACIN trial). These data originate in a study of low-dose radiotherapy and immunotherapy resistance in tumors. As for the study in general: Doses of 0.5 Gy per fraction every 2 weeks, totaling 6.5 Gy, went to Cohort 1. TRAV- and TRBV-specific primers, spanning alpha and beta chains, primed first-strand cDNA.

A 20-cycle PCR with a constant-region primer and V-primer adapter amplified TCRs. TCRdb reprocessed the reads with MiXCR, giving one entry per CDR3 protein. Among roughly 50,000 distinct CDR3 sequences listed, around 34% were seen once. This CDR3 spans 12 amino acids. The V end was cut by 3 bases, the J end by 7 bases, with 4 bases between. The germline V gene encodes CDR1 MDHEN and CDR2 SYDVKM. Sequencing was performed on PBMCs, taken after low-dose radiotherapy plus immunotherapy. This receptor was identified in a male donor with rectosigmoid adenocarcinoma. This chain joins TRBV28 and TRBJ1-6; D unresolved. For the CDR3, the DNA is TGTGCCAGCAGTTTGGCGAATTCACCCCTCCACTTT. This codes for CASSLANSPLHF. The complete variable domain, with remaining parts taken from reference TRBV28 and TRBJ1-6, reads DVKVTQSSRYLVKRTGEKVFLECVQDMDHENMFWYRQDPGLGLRLIYFSYDVKMKEKGDIPEGYSVSREKKERFSLILESASTNQTSMYLCASSLANSPLHFGNGTRLTVT.